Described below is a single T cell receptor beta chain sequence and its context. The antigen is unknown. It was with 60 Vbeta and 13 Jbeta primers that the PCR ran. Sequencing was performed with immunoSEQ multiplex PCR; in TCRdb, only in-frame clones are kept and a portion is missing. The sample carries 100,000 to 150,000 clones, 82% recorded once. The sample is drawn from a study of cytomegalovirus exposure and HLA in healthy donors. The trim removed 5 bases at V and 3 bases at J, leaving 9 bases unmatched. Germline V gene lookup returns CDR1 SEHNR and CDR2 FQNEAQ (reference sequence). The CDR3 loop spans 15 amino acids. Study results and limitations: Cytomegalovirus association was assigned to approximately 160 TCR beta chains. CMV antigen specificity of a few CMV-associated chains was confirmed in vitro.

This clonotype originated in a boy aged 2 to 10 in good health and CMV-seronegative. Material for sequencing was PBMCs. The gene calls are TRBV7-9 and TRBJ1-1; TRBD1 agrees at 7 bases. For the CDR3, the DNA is TGTGCCAGCAGCCCGCGGGACAGACCACACACTGAAGCTTTCTTT. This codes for CASSPRDRPHTEAFF.